This T cell receptor (beta chain) is drawn from a study of cytomegalovirus exposure and HLA in healthy donors. Study overall: One earlier analysis, a look at 150 million to 200 million T cells, found fewer than 140 million unique TCR beta sequences. Genetic ancestry analysis placed 75% to 85% of the 398 donors that were genotyped in the Caucasian-associated cluster.

Of note for this clone: The antigen remains unidentified.

General study points: The HLA-A and HLA-B alleles of most subjects were reportedly predicted accurately from TCR beta sequences. It was about 150 TCR beta chains that were listed as cytomegalovirus-associated.

Primers for the PCR totalled 60 Vbeta and 13 Jbeta. Here immunoSEQ multiplex PCR was the method, and the copy in TCRdb shows in-frame clones only, minus some. This table has 90,000 to 140,000 clones, about 70% appearing once. CDR1 is SGHAT, CDR2 FQDESV, per germline (reference sequence). The CDR3 sequence is 12 residues long. V was clipped by 3 bases and J by 5 bases, with 7 bases between them. The source of this sequence is a man younger than 45 in good health and CMV-seronegative. The genes are TRBV11-1 and TRBJ2-5; no reliable D call. Sequenced input: PBMCs. In nucleotides, the CDR3 is TGTGCCAGCAGCTTGATAAGCGAGACCCAGTACTTC. Translated: CASSLISETQYF.